The clone carrying this T cell receptor (beta chain) has just one count. Its antigen is as yet unknown. This specimen belongs to a study of shared clonotypes between healthy human individuals. Overall study context: A couple of female and a few male donors aged 18 to 49 were enrolled.

The authors ran the assay at deep level. Profiled with immunoSEQ multiplex PCR; TCRdb holds only in-frame clones, not every one. The sample holds some 1 million clones, around 75% seen once. CDR1 is LNHDA and CDR2 is SQIVND in the germline V gene (reference sequence). The CDR3 consists of 16 residues. J gave up 8 bases and V 6 bases, and 14 bases lay outside the gene matches. Notes on the study in general: Tissues were not sampled, only blood, and their repertoires likely differ. Read depth was anticipated to influence clonotype sharing among donors.

The TCR sequence derives from a man aged 18 to 35 in good health. The sample taken for sequencing was memory CD4+ T cells sorted from blood. Subset indicated: CD45RA-negative fraction. The chain couples TRBV19 to TRBJ1-4; 8 nucleotides align to TRBD1. The CDR3 loop reads CASSSDRAALREKLFF. The CDR3 nucleotides read TGTGCCAGTAGCTCGGACAGGGCCGCTTTAAGGGAAAAACTGTTTTTT.